Presented here are 32 T cell receptor beta chains from one specimen sequenced in a study of T cells in Graves' hyperthyroidism and ophthalmopathy. Authors of the study amplified TCR beta CDR3 regions from RNA transcripts. A first-round RT-PCR of the TCR CDR3 used the HTBI primer set. TCRdb analysed the multiplex PCR reads with MiXCR anew, one entry per CDR3 protein. The sample lists about 640,000 distinct CDR3 sequences, 20% to 25% occurring once. Source material: blood. These receptors were taken from a man aged 25 to 45 with Graves' ophthalmopathy.

The chain links TRBV7-6 to TRBJ2-7; 15 positions match TRBD2. The ends lost 3 bases at V and 4 bases at J; junction bases unmatched: 10. The CDR3 spans 18 residues. The germline gives CDR1 SGHVS, CDR2 FNYEAQ. CDR3 bases: TGTGCCAGCAGCTTGGGGACTAGCGGGAGGAGGCTACTTTACGAGCAGTACTTC. Translation: CASSLGTSGRRLLYEQYF.

The chain uses TRBV28 and TRBJ1-5; TRBD1 agrees at 9 bases. The CDR3 is made up of 16 amino acids. Germline V gene data show CDR1 as MDHEN and CDR2 as SYDVKM. V was pared by 2 bases and J by 4 bases, with 6 bases of the junction left unmatched. CDR3 sequence reads: CASSLLRQGGNQPQHF. CDR3 coding DNA: TGTGCCAGCAGTTTACTCCGACAGGGGGGGAATCAGCCCCAGCATTTT.

The rearrangement joins TRBV6-1 to TRBJ2-6; D might be TRBD2 (5 bases). V was clipped by 6 bases and J by 2 bases, with 11 bases between them. The CDR3 has 15 amino acids. CDR1 and CDR2 from the germline V gene are MNHNS and SASEGT. Here the CDR3 DNA reads TGTGCCAGCAGACCGGAGGTCGCTGGGGCCAACGTCCTGACTTTC. Translating gives CASRPEVAGANVLTF.

The J gene is TRBJ1-5, the V gene TRBV19; TRBD1 agrees at 7 bases. The CDR3 runs to 17 residues. V lost 5 bases and J lost 1; bases outside the gene matches: 11. The germline V gene encodes CDR1 LNHDA and CDR2 SQIVND (reference sequence). DNA for the CDR3: TGTGCCAGTAGTCCCCGGGACAGATCACTCAGCAATCAGCCCCAGCATTTT. Protein product: CASSPRDRSLSNQPQHF.

The CDR3 DNA reads TGTGCCAGCAGCCAAGATCAGACAGGGAAGTACGAGCAGTACTTC. It yields the protein CASSQDQTGKYEQYF. This rearrangement joins TRBV14 to TRBJ2-7, with 7 bases lining up with TRBD1. Trimming cost V 0 bases and J 4 bases; bases outside gene matches: 6. This CDR3 region has 15 residues. CDR1 and CDR2 (germline): SGHDN, FVKESK.

V usage is TRBV7-9 and J usage is TRBJ1-2; 8 bases agree with TRBD1. Germline assignment: CDR1 SEHNR and CDR2 FQNEAQ (reference sequence). The junction had 8 bases not matched to a gene; V was cut back by 3 bases and J by 5 bases. This CDR3 is 15 amino acids long. CDR3 bases: TGTGCCAGCAGCTTTGGACAGGGTGAACGTTATGGCTACACCTTC. The encoded protein is CASSFGQGERYGYTF.

This clonotype showed up just a few times. V is TRBV5-8 and J is TRBJ2-7; 9 bases line up with TRBD1. The CDR3 runs 12 residues. Germline V lookup: CDR1 SGHTS, CDR2 YDEGEE. Losses at the gene ends were 7 bases for V and 9 bases for J; bases not matched to a gene: 8. In nucleotides, the CDR3 is TGTGCCAGCGGGTTACAGGGGGCCGGGCAGTACTTC. Protein product: CASGLQGAGQYF.

This rearrangement joins TRBV27 to TRBJ2-7, with TRBD2 identical over 8 bases. This CDR3 is 14 amino acids long. Germline CDR1 and CDR2: MNHEY and SMNVEV (reference sequence). V gave up 5 bases and J gave up 5 bases; unmatched junction bases: 8. The CDR3 loop is CASSPTSGGDEQYF. The DNA for the CDR3 is TGTGCCAGCAGTCCAACTAGCGGAGGGGACGAGCAGTACTTC.

Regarding this clonotype: This sequence may be a read error, since a much larger clone differs from it by one base. The V call is TRBV28, the J call TRBJ2-1, with D unclear. The DNA end is a closer match to TRBJ2-7, so the J assignment may be wrong. The V gene's germline CDR1 is MDHEN and CDR2 SYDVKM. The CDR3 covers 14 residues. The CDR3 region has the DNA TGTGCCAGCAGTGACACTTACTCCTACAATGAGCAGTACTTC. This translates into CASSDTYSYNEQYF.

This clonotype was detected only a few times. The rearrangement uses TRBV27 and TRBJ2-1; either TRBD1 or TRBD2 may supply D (5 bases each). V dropped 0 bases and J dropped 9 bases, with 15 bases sitting between them. CDR1 is MNHEY, CDR2 SMNVEV, per germline (reference sequence). The CDR3 consists of 15 residues. In DNA, the CDR3 is TGTGCCAGCAGTTTATCCCCCGGCAGGGCGGGTGAGCAGTTCTTC. This translates into CASSLSPGRAGEQFF.

In DNA, the CDR3 is TGTGCCAGCAGCCAAGATCTTAGTAGTTTAGCGTACAATGAGCAGTTCTTC. It is translated as CASSQDLSSLAYNEQFF. The rearrangement joins TRBV3-1 to TRBJ2-1, with D tentatively TRBD2 (5 bases). Germline loops: CDR1 LGHDT, CDR2 YNNKEL (reference sequence). The ends were cut back, 0 bases at V and 4 bases at J, with 16 bases in the middle. The CDR3 sequence is 17 residues long.

As regards this clonotype: Given a much more abundant clone one base away, this may be a read error. The chain employs TRBV28 and TRBJ2-7; 10 bases fit TRBD2. From germline, CDR1 is MDHEN and CDR2 SYDVKM. This CDR3 region has 15 residues. Trimming at V came to 7 bases and at J to 3 bases, leaving 9 bases not matched to a gene. The CDR3 sequence is CASNTAIAGGYEQYF. As DNA, the CDR3 is TGTGCCAGCAATACTGCGATAGCGGGAGGCTACGAGCAGTACTTC.

The gene calls are TRBV20-1 and TRBJ2-7; 10 positions agree with TRBD2. The germline gives CDR1 DFQATT, CDR2 SNEGSKA (reference sequence). Trimming at V came to 3 bases and at J to 6 bases, leaving 17 bases not matched to a gene. The CDR3 is made up of 17 amino acids. The CDR3 sequence: CSASYSWGSGRACEQYF. Here the CDR3 DNA reads TGCAGTGCTAGTTACTCGTGGGGGAGCGGGAGGGCCTGCGAGCAGTACTTC.

V and J are TRBV6-2 or TRBV6-3 and TRBJ2-5; D unclear. The V gene's germline CDR1 is MNHEY and CDR2 SVGEGT. This CDR3 is 12 amino acids long. Trimming removed 6 bases at V and 4 bases at J, with 9 bases between. CDR3 bases: TGTGCCAGCAGCGACCCGGTAGAGACCCAGTACTTC. This gives the protein CASSDPVETQYF.

About this clonotype: A read error may explain this, as a much larger clone is one base away. The chain couples TRBV3-1 to TRBJ2-3; 11 bases align to TRBD2. This CDR3 region has 18 residues. V trimming: 4 bases; J trimming: 4 bases; junction bases outside the gene matches: 13. CDR1 and CDR2 from the germline V gene are LGHDT and YNNKEL (reference sequence). The CDR3 DNA reads as TGTGCCAGCAGCCCGCCTGGGACCGGGACTAGCGGTGCAGATACGCAGTATTTT. Protein sequence: CASSPPGTGTSGADTQYF.

CDR3 region: CAWSVEGGSYEQYF. The DNA for the CDR3 is TGTGCCTGGAGTGTAGAGGGCGGATCCTACGAGCAGTACTTC. The V call is TRBV30, the J call TRBJ2-7; a possible D gene is TRBD2 (5 bases). In germline, CDR1 is GTSNPN, CDR2 SVGIG (reference sequence). V lost 0 bases to trimming and J lost 1 base, with 10 bases between them. CDR3 length: 14 amino acids. Full variable domain (missing parts from reference TRBV30 and TRBJ2-7): SQTIHQWPATLVQPVGSPLSLECTVEGTSNPNLYWYRQAAGRGLQLLFYSVGIGQISSEVPQNLSASRPQDRQFILSSKKLLLSDSGFYLCAWSVEGGSYEQYFGPGTRLTVT.

The chain links TRBV19 to TRBJ1-5; perhaps TRBD1 as D (5 bases). This CDR3 has 14 amino acids. The V gene's germline CDR1 is LNHDA and CDR2 SQIVND (reference sequence). V shed 3 bases and J shed 4 bases, with 10 bases lying between them. CDR3: CASSIGAGNQPQHF. CDR3 bases: TGTGCCAGTAGTATCGGGGCAGGGAATCAGCCCCAGCATTTT.

The V call is TRBV3-1, the J call TRBJ2-5; D is ambiguous. Trimming pared 0 bases from V and 1 base from J, leaving 9 bases between. This CDR3 is 15 amino acids long. Per germline, CDR1 LGHDT and CDR2 YNNKEL (reference sequence). The CDR3 sequence is CASSQDEGIQETQYF. CDR3 sequence (DNA): TGTGCCAGCAGCCAAGATGAAGGGATCCAAGAGACCCAGTACTTC.

This clonotype has just a few counts. V gene TRBV20-1 combines with J gene TRBJ2-1; tentatively, D is TRBD2 (6 bases). V dropped 6 bases and J dropped 2 bases, with 20 bases sitting between them. CDR1 and CDR2 (germline): DFQATT, SNEGSKA (reference sequence). The CDR3 loop spans 16 amino acids. The CDR3 nucleotides read TGCAGTGCCGTTGCTTTTAGCGGAGCCCCCTACAATGAGCAGTTCTTC. This translates into CSAVAFSGAPYNEQFF.

The gene calls are TRBV4-2 and TRBJ2-5; possibly TRBD2 for D (5 bases). The CDR3 has 15 residues. The germline CDR1 and CDR2 sequences are LGHNA and YNFKEQ. V lost 0 bases and J lost 5, with 13 bases in between. CDR3 in amino acids: CASSQEEADGETQYF. Here the CDR3 DNA reads TGTGCCAGCAGCCAAGAGGAAGCGGATGGGGAGACCCAGTACTTC.

This clonotype has just a few counts. This chain uses TRBV7-2 with TRBJ2-5, with D possibly matching TRBD1 (5 bases). V lost 0 bases and J 2 bases, leaving 13 bases between the germline ends. This CDR3 spans 16 amino acids. Germline V lookup: CDR1 SGHTA, CDR2 FQGNSA. The DNA for the CDR3 is TGTGCCAGCAGCTTAGCCCCGAGACAGTTACAAGAGACCCAGTACTTC. Its protein product is CASSLAPRQLQETQYF.

This clonotype was observed a handful of times. The J gene is TRBJ2-7, the V gene TRBV10-3, with no clear D. Trimming stripped 2 bases from V and 0 bases from J, with 2 bases between. In germline, CDR1 is ENHRY, CDR2 SYGVKD. This CDR3 spans 12 amino acids. CDR3 DNA sequence: TGTGCCATCAGTGAGGGCTCCTACGAGCAGTACTTC. It encodes CAISEGSYEQYF.

The V call is TRBV6-2 or TRBV6-3, the J call TRBJ2-2; D gene unclear. V was clipped by 0 bases and J by 4 bases, with 9 bases between them. The CDR3 runs 15 residues. Germline CDR1 is MNHEY and CDR2 is SVGEGT. CDR3 residues: CASSYSPAPTGELFF. The CDR3 DNA reads as TGTGCCAGCAGTTACTCCCCAGCGCCCACCGGGGAGCTGTTTTTT.

The chain couples TRBV6-4 to TRBJ1-2; 8 bases are shared with TRBD1. Trimming took 4 bases from V and 2 from J; bases not matched to a gene: 6. Germline assignment: CDR1 MRHNA and CDR2 SNTAGT. The CDR3 has 15 amino acids. CDR3 amino acids: CASSVTTGGNYGYTF. CDR3 in DNA: TGTGCCAGCAGTGTCACTACAGGGGGAAACTATGGCTACACCTTC.

In the case of this clonotype: A much bigger clone sits one base away, suggesting this may be a read error. This chain uses TRBV5-1 with TRBJ2-7; TRBD1 agrees at 8 bases. The J call is doubtful: the DNA matches TRBJ2-1 better. Per germline, CDR1 SGHRS and CDR2 YFSETQ. This CDR3 spans 15 amino acids. CDR3 DNA: TGCGCCAGCAGCCCCCTTGGACAGGGAACCTACGAGCAGTTCTTC. This gives the protein CASSPLGQGTYEQFF.

There are many counts of this clonotype. The V call is TRBV2, the J call TRBJ1-3; no clear D gene. Deletions cut 4 bases from V and 0 bases from J, with 7 bases between. Looked up from germline, CDR1 is SNHLY and CDR2 is FYNNEI. CDR3 length: 14 amino acids. CDR3 coding DNA: TGTGCCAGCAGTGGCCAGGTCTCTGGAAACACCATATATTTT. Translation: CASSGQVSGNTIYF.

To note about this clonotype: Since a much larger clone is just one base distant, this may be a read error. The chain recombines TRBV29-1 with TRBJ1-3; D is unclear. From germline, CDR1 is SQVTM and CDR2 ANQGSEA. The CDR3 has 14 residues. Trimming left V 5 bases short and J 2 bases short, with 13 bases between. This CDR3 is CSVPDGLAGNTIYF. The CDR3 coding sequence is TGCAGCGTTCCGGACGGCCTTGCTGGAAACACCATATATTTT.

In its sample, this clonotype was seen many times. The chain uses TRBV20-1 and TRBJ2-7, with 7 bases aligning to TRBD2. Germline CDR1 is DFQATT and CDR2 is SNEGSKA (reference sequence). The length of the CDR3 is 13 residues. Trimming at V came to 4 bases and at J to 3 bases, leaving 6 bases not matched to a gene. CDR3 sequence (DNA): TGCAGTGCTATTTTAGCGGGTATCTACGAGCAGTACTTC. Amino acid sequence: CSAILAGIYEQYF.

This clonotype came up a few times. The chain couples TRBV19 to TRBJ2-2; TRBD2 matches 12 bases. The CDR3 totals 17 residues. V shed 3 bases and J 4 bases; nucleotides not matched to a gene: 6. The V gene's germline CDR1 is LNHDA and CDR2 SQIVND (reference sequence). CDR3 coding DNA: TGTGCCAGTAGTATGACTAGCGGGAGAGGAAGCACCGGGGAGCTGTTTTTT. Amino acid sequence: CASSMTSGRGSTGELFF.

This clonotype has a handful of counts. The chain employs TRBV30 and TRBJ1-3; D possibly corresponds to TRBD1 (5 bases). CDR1 and CDR2 from the germline V gene are GTSNPN and SVGIG (reference sequence). V dropped 2 bases and J dropped 4 bases, with 15 bases sitting between them. CDR3 length equals 15 residues. The CDR3 nucleotides are TGTGCCTGGAGTATGGACGACAGCGCCGGAAACACCATATATTTT. Its protein is CAWSMDDSAGNTIYF.

The rearrangement uses TRBV20-1 and TRBJ2-3; the match to TRBD2 covers 12 bases. CDR1 and CDR2 (germline): DFQATT, SNEGSKA (reference sequence). The CDR3 totals 16 residues. Trimming cost V 0 bases and J 4 bases; bases outside gene matches: 5. As DNA, the CDR3 is TGCAGTGCTAGAGATCGCACTAGCGGGAGGCCAGATACGCAGTATTTT. This codes for CSARDRTSGRPDTQYF.

V usage is TRBV6-1 and J usage is TRBJ2-6; TRBD1 aligns across 7 bases. V lost 5 bases to trimming and J lost 2 bases; unmatched junction nucleotides: 6. CDR1 is MNHNS and CDR2 is SASEGT in the germline V gene. The CDR3 contains 16 residues. CDR3: CASSSRTGAGANVLTF. The CDR3 DNA is TGTGCCAGCAGTTCCCGTACAGGGGCTGGGGCCAACGTCCTGACTTTC.